This T cell receptor (beta chain) was recovered during a study of OX40 agonist ivuxolimab in advanced cancers. Across the study: Patients received ivuxolimab, an agonistic anti-OX40 (CD134) antibody. Patients received ivuxolimab, an intravenous treatment, every 2 weeks at 0.01 to 10 mg/kg.

General study results and limits: Both blood CD4+ and CD8+ T cells showed clonal growth by week 6 at 0.1 to 3.0 mg/kg. Certain nonresponders additionally had low normalized T-cell clonal expansion.

The germline V gene encodes CDR1 MNHEY and CDR2 SMNVEV (reference sequence). This CDR3 contains 17 residues. This table comes from immunoSEQ multiplex PCR, and its TCRdb copy is limited to in-frame clones, with some not included. The sample gives more than 55,000 clones, approximately 81% of which show up once; about 5.9% is in the top ten. Points on this clone: The antigen is undetermined.

This TCR was recovered from an adult with an advanced solid tumor such as melanoma, head and neck, liver or kidney cancer. This rearrangement joins TRBV27 to TRBJ2-5; D gene unclear. The J call may be faulty, since TRBJ2-7 better matches the DNA end. The sample in question was CD4+ or CD8+ T cells sorted from blood, obtained in a trial of the OX40 agonist ivuxolimab. Written as DNA, the CDR3 is TGTGCCAGCAGTTTATCCTTTCTGCCCCAGTCGGGTCGCGAGCAGTACTTC. As protein: CASSLSFLPQSGREQYF.